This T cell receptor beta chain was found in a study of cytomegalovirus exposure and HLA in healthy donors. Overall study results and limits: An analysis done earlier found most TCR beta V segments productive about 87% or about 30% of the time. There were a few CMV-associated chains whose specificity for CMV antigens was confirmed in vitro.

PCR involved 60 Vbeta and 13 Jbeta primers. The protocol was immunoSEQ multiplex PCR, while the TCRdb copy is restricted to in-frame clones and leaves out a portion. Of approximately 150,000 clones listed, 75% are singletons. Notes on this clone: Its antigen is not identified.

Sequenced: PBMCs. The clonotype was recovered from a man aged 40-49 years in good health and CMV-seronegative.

CDR3 nucleotide sequence: TGTGCCAGCAGCGGGGGGCGCACCGGGGAGCTGTTTTTT. It translates to CASSGGRTGELFF. The chain has TRBV6-4 and TRBJ2-2; the D gene is possibly TRBD2 (7 bases). Germline loops: CDR1 MRHNA, CDR2 SNTAGT. The CDR3 loop spans 13 amino acids. Trimming cost V 6 bases and J 4 bases, with 9 bases left between them.